This T cell receptor (beta chain) appears in the sequencing data of a study of blood T cell repertoires in COVID-19. On the study more broadly: Acute-phase and convalescent COVID-19 samples originated in the United States, Italy and Spain. The analysed material was cDNA or gDNA that came from T cells, B-cell-depleted T cells, or PBMCs.

Per the original data handling: Estimated nucleated cell counts came from reference gene primer amplification. The protocol was immunoSEQ multiplex PCR, while the TCRdb copy is restricted to in-frame clones and leaves out a portion. V and J calls and clone size are copied from that table; D and trimming were computed from the DNA. The sample lists 300,000 to 400,000 clones, approximately 89% occurring once. In Seattle, patients joined the study during active infection and were tracked longitudinally. V was trimmed by 1 base and J by 3 bases, leaving 10 bases between them. CDR3 length: 14 residues. Germline CDR1 and CDR2: SEHNR and FQNEAQ (reference sequence).

Sequenced input: peripheral blood. The genes are TRBV7-9 and TRBJ2-7; D possibly corresponds to TRBD1 (6 bases). This sequence was found in a woman between 55 and 75 years old with COVID-19, enrolled during active disease. The CDR3 sequence is CASSLGQAVYEQYF. DNA for the CDR3: TGTGCCAGCAGCTTAGGACAGGCGGTCTACGAGCAGTACTTC.